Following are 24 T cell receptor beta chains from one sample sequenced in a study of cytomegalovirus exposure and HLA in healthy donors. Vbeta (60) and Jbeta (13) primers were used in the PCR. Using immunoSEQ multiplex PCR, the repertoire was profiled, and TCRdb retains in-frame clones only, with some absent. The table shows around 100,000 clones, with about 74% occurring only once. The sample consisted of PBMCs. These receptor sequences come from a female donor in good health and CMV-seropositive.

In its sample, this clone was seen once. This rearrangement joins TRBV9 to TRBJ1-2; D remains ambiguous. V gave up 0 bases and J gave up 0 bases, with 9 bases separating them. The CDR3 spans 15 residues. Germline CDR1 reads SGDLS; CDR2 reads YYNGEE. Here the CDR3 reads CASSVDPGTNYGYTF. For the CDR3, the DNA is TGTGCCAGCAGCGTAGATCCGGGAACTAACTATGGCTACACCTTC.

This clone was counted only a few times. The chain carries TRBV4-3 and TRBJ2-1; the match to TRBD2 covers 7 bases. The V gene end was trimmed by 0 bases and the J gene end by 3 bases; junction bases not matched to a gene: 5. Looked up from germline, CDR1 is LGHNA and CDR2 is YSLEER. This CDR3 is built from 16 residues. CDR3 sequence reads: CASSQDKGGGYNEQFF. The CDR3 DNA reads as TGCGCCAGCAGCCAAGATAAGGGCGGGGGCTACAATGAGCAGTTCTTC.

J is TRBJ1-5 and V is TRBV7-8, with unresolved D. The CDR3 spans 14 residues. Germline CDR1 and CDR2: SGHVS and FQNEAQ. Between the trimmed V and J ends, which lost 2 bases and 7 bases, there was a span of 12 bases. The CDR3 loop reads CASSLRNFGQPQHF. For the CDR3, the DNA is TGTGCCAGCAGCTTACGCAACTTCGGGCAGCCCCAGCATTTT. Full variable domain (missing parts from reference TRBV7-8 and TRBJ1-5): GAGVSQSPRYKVAKRGQDVALRCDPISGHVSLFWYQQALGQGPEFLTYFQNEAQLDKSGLPSDRFFAERPEGSVSTLKIQRTQQEDSAVYLCASSLRNFGQPQHFGDGTRLSIL.

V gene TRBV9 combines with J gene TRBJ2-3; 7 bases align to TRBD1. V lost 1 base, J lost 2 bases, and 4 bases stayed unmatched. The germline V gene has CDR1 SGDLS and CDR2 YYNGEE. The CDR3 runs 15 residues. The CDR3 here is CASSVKGANTDTQYF. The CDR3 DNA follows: TGTGCCAGCAGCGTAAAGGGGGCGAACACAGATACGCAGTATTTT.

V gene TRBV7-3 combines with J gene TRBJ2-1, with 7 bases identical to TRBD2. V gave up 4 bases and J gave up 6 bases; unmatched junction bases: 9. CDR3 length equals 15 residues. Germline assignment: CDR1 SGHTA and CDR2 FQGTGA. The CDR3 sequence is CASSSFSGMGNEQFF. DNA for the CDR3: TGTGCCAGCAGCTCGTTCAGCGGGATGGGCAATGAGCAGTTCTTC.

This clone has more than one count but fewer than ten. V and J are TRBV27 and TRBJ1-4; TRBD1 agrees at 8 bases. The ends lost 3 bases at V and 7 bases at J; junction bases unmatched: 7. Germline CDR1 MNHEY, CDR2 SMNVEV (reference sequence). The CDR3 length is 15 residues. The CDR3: CASSFRAGGGEKLFF. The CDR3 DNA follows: TGTGCCAGCAGTTTTCGCGCAGGGGGCGGTGAAAAACTGTTTTTT.

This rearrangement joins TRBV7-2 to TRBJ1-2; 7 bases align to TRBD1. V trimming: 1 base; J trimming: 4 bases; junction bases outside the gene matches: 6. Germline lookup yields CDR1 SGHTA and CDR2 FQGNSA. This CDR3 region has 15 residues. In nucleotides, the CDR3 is TGTGCCAGCAGCTTAGATTTGACAGGGAGCTATGGCTACACCTTC. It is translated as CASSLDLTGSYGYTF.

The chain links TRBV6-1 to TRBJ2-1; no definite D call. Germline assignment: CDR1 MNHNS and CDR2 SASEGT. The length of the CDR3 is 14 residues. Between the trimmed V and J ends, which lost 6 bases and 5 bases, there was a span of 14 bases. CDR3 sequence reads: CASSPQGANNEQFF. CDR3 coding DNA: TGTGCCAGCAGCCCTCAAGGAGCTAACAATGAGCAGTTCTTC.

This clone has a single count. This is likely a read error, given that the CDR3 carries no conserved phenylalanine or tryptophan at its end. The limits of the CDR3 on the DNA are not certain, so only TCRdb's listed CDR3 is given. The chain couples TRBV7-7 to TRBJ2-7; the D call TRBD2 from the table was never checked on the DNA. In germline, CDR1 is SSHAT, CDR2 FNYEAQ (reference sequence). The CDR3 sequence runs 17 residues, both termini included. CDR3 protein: CASSQREGLAGAPTAGR.

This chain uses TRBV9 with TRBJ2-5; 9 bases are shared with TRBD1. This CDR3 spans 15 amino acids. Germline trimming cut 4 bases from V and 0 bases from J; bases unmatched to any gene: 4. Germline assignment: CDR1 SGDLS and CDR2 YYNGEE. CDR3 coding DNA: TGTGCCAGCAGCACAGGGGGCGCAAACCAAGAGACCCAGTACTTC. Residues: CASSTGGANQETQYF.

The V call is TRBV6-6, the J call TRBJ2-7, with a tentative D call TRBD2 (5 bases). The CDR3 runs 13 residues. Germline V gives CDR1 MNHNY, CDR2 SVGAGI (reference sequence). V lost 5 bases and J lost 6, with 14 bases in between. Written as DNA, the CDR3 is TGTGCCAGCAGTCTCGGACTCAACGGCGAGCAGTACTTC. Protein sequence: CASSLGLNGEQYF.

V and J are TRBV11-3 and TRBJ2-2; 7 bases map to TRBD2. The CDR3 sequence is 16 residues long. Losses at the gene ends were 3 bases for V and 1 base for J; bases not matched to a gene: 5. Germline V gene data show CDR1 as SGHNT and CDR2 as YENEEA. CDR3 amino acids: CASSLGGSGNTGELFF. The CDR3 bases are TGTGCCAGCAGCTTGGGAGGGTCGGGGAACACCGGGGAGCTGTTTTTT.

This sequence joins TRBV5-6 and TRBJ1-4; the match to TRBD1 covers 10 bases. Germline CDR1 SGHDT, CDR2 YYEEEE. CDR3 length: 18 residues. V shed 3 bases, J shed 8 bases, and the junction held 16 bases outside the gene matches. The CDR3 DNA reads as TGTGCCAGCAGCTCCCCGGGACAGGGGCAATCCGGGAAAGAAAAACTGTTTTTT. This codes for CASSSPGQGQSGKEKLFF.

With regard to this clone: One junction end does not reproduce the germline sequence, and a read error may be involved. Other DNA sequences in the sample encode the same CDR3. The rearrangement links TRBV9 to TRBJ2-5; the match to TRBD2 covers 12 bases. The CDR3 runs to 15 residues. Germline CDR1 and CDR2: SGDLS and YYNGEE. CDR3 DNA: TGTGCCAGCAGCCGAGATCTAGCGGGAGGGGGGGCCCAATACTTC. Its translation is CASSRDLAGGGAQYF.

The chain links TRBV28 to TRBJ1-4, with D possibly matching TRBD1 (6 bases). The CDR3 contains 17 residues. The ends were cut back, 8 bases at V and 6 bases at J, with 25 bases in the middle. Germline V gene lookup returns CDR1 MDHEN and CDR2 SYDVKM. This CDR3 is CASGPWSGGAWDEKLFF. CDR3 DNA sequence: TGTGCCAGCGGGCCATGGTCGGGGGGCGCATGGGATGAAAAACTGTTTTTT.

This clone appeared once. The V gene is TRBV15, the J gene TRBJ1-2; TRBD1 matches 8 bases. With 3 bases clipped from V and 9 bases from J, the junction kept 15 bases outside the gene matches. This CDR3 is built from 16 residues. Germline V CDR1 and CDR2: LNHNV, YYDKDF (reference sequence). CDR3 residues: CATSSDGDRLEASYTF. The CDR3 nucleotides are TGTGCCACCAGCAGCGATGGGGACAGGCTCGAGGCTAGCTACACCTTC.

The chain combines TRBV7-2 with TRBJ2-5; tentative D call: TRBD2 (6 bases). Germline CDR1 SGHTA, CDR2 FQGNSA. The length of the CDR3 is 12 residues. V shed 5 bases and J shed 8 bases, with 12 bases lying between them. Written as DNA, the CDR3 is TGTGCCAGCAGCAAGCGGCGGGAAACCCAGTACTTC. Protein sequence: CASSKRRETQYF.

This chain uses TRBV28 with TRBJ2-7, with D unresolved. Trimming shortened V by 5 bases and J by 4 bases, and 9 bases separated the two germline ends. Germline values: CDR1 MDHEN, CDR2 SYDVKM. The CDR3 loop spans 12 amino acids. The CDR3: CASSPPVYEQYF. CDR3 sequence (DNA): TGTGCCAGCAGTCCCCCGGTTTACGAGCAGTACTTC.

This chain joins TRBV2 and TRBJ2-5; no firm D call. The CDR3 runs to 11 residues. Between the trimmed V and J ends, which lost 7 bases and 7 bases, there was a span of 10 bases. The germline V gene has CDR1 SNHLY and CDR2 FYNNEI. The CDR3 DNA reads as TGTGCCAGCATAGAAGGCGGGACCCAGTACTTC. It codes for CASIEGGTQYF.

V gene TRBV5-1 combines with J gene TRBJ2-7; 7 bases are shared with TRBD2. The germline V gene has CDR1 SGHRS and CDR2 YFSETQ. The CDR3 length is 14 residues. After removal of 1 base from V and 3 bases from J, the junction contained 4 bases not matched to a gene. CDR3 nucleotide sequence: TGCGCCAGCAGCTTGCGCGGGAGTTTCTACGAGCAGTACTTC. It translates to CASSLRGSFYEQYF.

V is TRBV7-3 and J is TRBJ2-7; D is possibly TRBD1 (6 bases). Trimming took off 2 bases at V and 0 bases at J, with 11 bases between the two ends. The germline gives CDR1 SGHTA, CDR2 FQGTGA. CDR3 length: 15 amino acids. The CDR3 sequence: CASSLFQGSSYEQYF. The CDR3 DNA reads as TGTGCCAGCAGCTTATTCCAGGGGAGCTCCTACGAGCAGTACTTC.

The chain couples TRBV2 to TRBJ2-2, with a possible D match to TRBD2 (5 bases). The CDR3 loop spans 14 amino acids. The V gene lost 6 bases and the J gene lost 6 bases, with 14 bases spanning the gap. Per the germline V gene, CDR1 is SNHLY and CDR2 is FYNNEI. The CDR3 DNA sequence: TGTGCCAGCAGGGGCGGGCCGTGGGCCGGGGAGCTGTTTTTT. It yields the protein CASRGGPWAGELFF.

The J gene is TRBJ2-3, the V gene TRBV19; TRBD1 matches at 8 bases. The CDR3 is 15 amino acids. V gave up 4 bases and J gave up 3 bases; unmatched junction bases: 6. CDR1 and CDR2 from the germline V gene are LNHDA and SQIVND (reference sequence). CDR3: CASSTDRGRTDTQYF. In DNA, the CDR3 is TGTGCCAGTAGTACCGACAGGGGTAGGACAGATACGCAGTATTTT.

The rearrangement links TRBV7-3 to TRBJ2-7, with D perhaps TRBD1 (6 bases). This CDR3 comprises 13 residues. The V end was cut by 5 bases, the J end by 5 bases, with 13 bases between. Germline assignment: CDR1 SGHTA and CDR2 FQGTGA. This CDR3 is CASSPQQGHEQYF. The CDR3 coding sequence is TGTGCCAGCAGCCCACAACAGGGCCACGAGCAGTACTTC.